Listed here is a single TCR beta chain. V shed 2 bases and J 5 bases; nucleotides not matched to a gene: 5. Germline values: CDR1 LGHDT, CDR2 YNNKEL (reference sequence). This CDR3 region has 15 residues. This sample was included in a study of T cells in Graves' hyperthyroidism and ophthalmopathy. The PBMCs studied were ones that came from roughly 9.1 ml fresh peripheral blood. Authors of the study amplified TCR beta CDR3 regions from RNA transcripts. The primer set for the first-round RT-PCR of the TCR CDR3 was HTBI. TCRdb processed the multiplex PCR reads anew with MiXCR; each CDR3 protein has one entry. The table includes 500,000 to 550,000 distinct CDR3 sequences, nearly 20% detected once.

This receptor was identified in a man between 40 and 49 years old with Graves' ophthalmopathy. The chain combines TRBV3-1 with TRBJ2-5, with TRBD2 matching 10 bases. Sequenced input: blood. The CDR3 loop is CASSQRSGGPETQYF. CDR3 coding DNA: TGTGCCAGCAGCCAACGTAGCGGGGGGCCGGAGACCCAGTACTTC.